Listed below are T cell receptor beta chains from one sample, sequenced in a study of blood T cell repertoires in COVID-19. The table came from immunoSEQ multiplex PCR; TCRdb's copy has only in-frame clones and leaves some out. The data show 150,000 to 200,000 clones, with roughly 80% seen just once and roughly 19% held by the top ten. Sequencing was carried out using peripheral blood. Receptor source: a woman aged 80 or over with acute or convalescent COVID-19. Each CDR3 is given with its conserved first and last residue. The D gene is left open where the match is weak. Rows may omit the clone size; those that give it use once, few, many or a size class.

CDR3nt	CDR3aa	abundance	v_gene	j_gene	d_gene
TGCGCCAGCAGGGCCGGTGAGCGGGGGGGCCCTGGGGCCAACGTCCTGACTTTC	CASRAGERGGPGANVLTF	NA	TRBV4-1	TRBJ2-6	TRBD2
TGCGCCAGCAGCTTGGCCTACACCGGGGAGCTGTTTTTT	CASSLAYTGELFF	NA	TRBV5-1	TRBJ2-2	NA
TGTGCCACCAGTGGTCACCGCTCGGGGAACCCGAACACCGGGGAGCTGTTTTTT	CATSGHRSGNPNTGELFF	NA	TRBV24-1	TRBJ2-2	NA
TGCGCCAGCAGCCACAGGGGAGAGGATGGCTACACCTTC	CASSHRGEDGYTF	NA	TRBV5-1	TRBJ1-2	TRBD1
TGCGCCAGCAGCTTACAGGGGGCGAGGGACGAGACCCAGTACTTC	CASSLQGARDETQYF	NA	TRBV5-1	TRBJ2-5	TRBD1
TGTGCCAGCAGCAAGCCTGAACGGAGAAGCACAGATACGCAGTATTTT	CASSKPERRSTDTQYF	NA	TRBV21-1	TRBJ2-3	NA
TGTGCCAGCAGCGTAGGCGGAAACACCGGGGAGCTGTTTTTT	CASSVGGNTGELFF	NA	TRBV9	TRBJ2-2	NA
TGTGCCAGCTCACCATTCGGGGAATCCTACGAGCAGTACTTC	CASSPFGESYEQYF	NA	TRBV18	TRBJ2-7	NA
TGTGCCAGCAAACCCAACTTTGATTCACCCCTCCACTTT	CASKPNFDSPLHF	NA	TRBV27	TRBJ1-6	NA
TGTGCCAGCAGTTTCGAGGGACAGGGATCGGTCCAGCCCCAGCATTTT	CASSFEGQGSVQPQHF	NA	TRBV28	TRBJ1-5	TRBD1
TGTGCCAGCAGCCGCGGACAGGGAAGCAATCAGCCCCAGCATTTT	CASSRGQGSNQPQHF	NA	TRBV6-6	TRBJ1-5	TRBD1
TGCAGCGTCCGGACAGCAATTACTGAAGCTTTCTTT	CSVRTAITEAFF	NA	TRBV29-1	TRBJ1-1	NA
TGTGCCAGCAGTCCCCTCGGGACAGGGCGCAACGAGCAGTACTTC	CASSPLGTGRNEQYF	NA	TRBV27	TRBJ2-7	TRBD1
TGCGCCAGCAGCCAGGGACAGACGAACACCGGGGAGCTGTTTTTT	CASSQGQTNTGELFF	NA	TRBV5-1	TRBJ2-2	TRBD1
TGTGCCAGCAGTGAAGCGTGGACAGACTATGGCTACACCTTC	CASSEAWTDYGYTF	NA	TRBV6-1	TRBJ1-2	NA
TGTGCCAGCACCCCCCACCTGACAGTGATTAATTTTGGGGAGCAGTACTTC	CASTPHLTVINFGEQYF	NA	TRBV28	TRBJ2-7	NA
TGTGCCAGCAGTGTGCGGGACCGTTTTTCCTACGAGCAGTACTTC	CASSVRDRFSYEQYF	few	TRBV2	TRBJ2-7	NA
TGCGCCAGCAGCTGGGGTGTGGGGGCCCCTCATTCCTACGAGCAGTACTTC	CASSWGVGAPHSYEQYF	NA	TRBV5-1	TRBJ2-7	NA
TGTGCCAGCAGCTCTTCAACGGGGGTAATCACTGAAGCTTTCTTT	CASSSSTGVITEAFF	few	TRBV2	TRBJ1-1	NA
TGTGCCAGCAGCCCCCGAAAGACACGTCTCACCGGGGAGCTGTTTTTT	CASSPRKTRLTGELFF	NA	TRBV9	TRBJ2-2	NA
TGTGCCAGCAGTTTAAAGGGGATCCGCTCACCCCTCCACTTT	CASSLKGIRSPLHF	NA	TRBV28	TRBJ1-6	NA
TGTGCCAGTAGTATCGGACAGTCCCCATCACCCCTCCACTTT	CASSIGQSPSPLHF	once	TRBV19	TRBJ1-6	NA
TGTGCCAGCAGCCCCGAGGCGGTCGGGGAGCTGTTTTTT	CASSPEAVGELFF	NA	TRBV11-2	TRBJ2-2	NA
TGTGCCAGCCTACAGGGGAGAAACACCATATATTTT	CASLQGRNTIYF	NA	TRBV7-9	TRBJ1-3	TRBD1
TGTGCCAGCAGCCCGGGACAGGGAAGAATCAATGAGCAGTTCTTC	CASSPGQGRINEQFF	NA	TRBV9	TRBJ2-1	TRBD1
TGCAGCGTTACACAGGGTTCGCACTCTGGCGAGCAGTACTTC	CSVTQGSHSGEQYF	NA	TRBV29-1	TRBJ2-7	NA
TGTGCCAGCAGCTTGCGGGGGGAAAATGAAAAACTGTTTTTT	CASSLRGENEKLFF	NA	TRBV5-4	TRBJ1-4	NA
TGTGCCAGCAGCTTTAGGGGAGAGACCCAGTACTTC	CASSFRGETQYF	NA	TRBV5-6	TRBJ2-5	NA
TGCGCCAGCAGCTTGATACAGGGGGCAGGAAACACGCAGTATTTT	CASSLIQGAGNTQYF	few	TRBV5-1	TRBJ2-3	TRBD1
TGTGCCAGCAGCTTGGGGGTGGGAGCCTACGAGCAGTACTTC	CASSLGVGAYEQYF	NA	TRBV5-5	TRBJ2-7	NA
TGTGCCAGTAGTAGGGCCCAGGGCGAGCAGTACTTC	CASSRAQGEQYF	NA	TRBV19	TRBJ2-7	NA
TGTGCCAGCGAGTTGGACACTGAAGCTTTCTTT	CASELDTEAFF	NA	TRBV2	TRBJ1-1	NA
TGTGCCAGCAGCCAAAGGCGGGGGGGTAGCACAGATACGCAGTATTTT	CASSQRRGGSTDTQYF	NA	TRBV3-1/TRBV3-2	TRBJ2-3	TRBD2
TGTGCCAGCAGCCAAGGGCAGTATCAAGAGACCCAGTACTTC	CASSQGQYQETQYF	NA	TRBV4-2	TRBJ2-5	NA
TGTGCCACCGAGAAAGGTGCAGGGTCTAACTATGGCTACACCTTC	CATEKGAGSNYGYTF	NA	TRBV28	TRBJ1-2	NA
TGTGCCAGTAGTGAACCCAGGGCAAGGGAGCAGTACTTC	CASSEPRAREQYF	NA	TRBV19	TRBJ2-7	NA
TGTGCCAGCAGCTTAGGAACAGCTTACAATGAGCAGTTCTTC	CASSLGTAYNEQFF	NA	TRBV7-2	TRBJ2-1	NA
TGTGCCAGCAGCAAAGTAGAACCGGGACAGGGGTACGACGAGCAGTACTTC	CASSKVEPGQGYDEQYF	NA	TRBV21-1	TRBJ2-7	NA
TGTGCCAGCAGTCCCGGTAACTATGGCTACACCTTC	CASSPGNYGYTF	once	TRBV25-1	TRBJ1-2	NA
TGTGCCAGCTCACCACCCGGAGGGGCCAGCTCCTACAATGAGCAGTTCTTC	CASSPPGGASSYNEQFF	once	TRBV18	TRBJ2-1	NA
TGTGCCATCAGCAGGGACAGGGTTCCCCCAGTAAGAAGAAATTCACCCCTCCACTTT	CAISRDRVPPVRRNSPLHF	NA	TRBV10-3	TRBJ1-6	TRBD1
TGTGCCAGCAGATTAGGTCGGGGGATAGGGAGGGGCAATGAGCAGTTCTTC	CASRLGRGIGRGNEQFF	NA	TRBV11-2	TRBJ2-1	TRBD2
TGTGCCAGCAGCTTGACTCGGAGGGACGAGCAGTACTTC	CASSLTRRDEQYF	many	TRBV5-4	TRBJ2-7	NA
TGTGCCAGCACCTCCGAGGAGCCTTTCGAGGGCTACACCTTC	CASTSEEPFEGYTF	NA	TRBV21-1	TRBJ1-2	NA
TGCGCCAGCAGCTTGGCGGGGGGACCGATCTCTGGAAACACCATATATTTT	CASSLAGGPISGNTIYF	NA	TRBV5-1	TRBJ1-3	NA
TGTGCCAGTAGTATAGGCAGGGGGCCGGATGGCTACACCTTC	CASSIGRGPDGYTF	NA	TRBV19	TRBJ1-2	TRBD1
TGTGCCAGCAGCCTAACACAGGGGGTCAATCAGCCCCAGCATTTT	CASSLTQGVNQPQHF	NA	TRBV7-2	TRBJ1-5	TRBD1
TGTGCCAGCAACCCCGACAGGGGATCTTCACCCCTCCACTTT	CASNPDRGSSPLHF	NA	TRBV2	TRBJ1-6	TRBD1
TGTGCCAGCAGCTTAGTAGTGGGGGCGAGCTATGGCTACACCTTC	CASSLVVGASYGYTF	NA	TRBV7-9	TRBJ1-2	NA
TGTGCCAGCAGCGCGGGACTAGCGGGAGTGGGGGCCCCCACAGATACGCAGTATTTT	CASSAGLAGVGAPTDTQYF	once	TRBV9	TRBJ2-3	TRBD2